Below, 30 T cell receptor beta chains from the same sample are listed, as sequenced in a study of a mutant IDH1 vaccine in newly diagnosed glioma (dated by TCRdb to about 2021). Per the publication, the time point label means: week 11, during vaccination. Each vaccine dose was 300 ug of a 20-mer mutant IDH1 peptide in Montanide, given subcutaneously with topical imiquimod. For these receptors, no antigen is known. Library preparation used the immunoSEQ multiplex PCR assay. TCRdb obtained this table from immuneACCESS and retained in-frame rearrangements with V and J assigned. These tables miss some clones; where compared with another copy, unresolved V genes account for less than half of the shortfall, and the remainder is unexplained. The sample records roughly 120,000 clones, around 77% of which are singletons. Jointly, the top ten make up 5.5% of the sample. Sequences were derived from PBMCs, sampled from a glioma patient whose treatment included an IDH1 peptide vaccine. These receptors all come from a man between 35 and 55 years old with glioma.

This clone was seen once. J is TRBJ2-1 and V is TRBV10-3; 12 bases agree with TRBD2. The J segment lost 5 bases and the V segment lost 8 bases, leaving 4 bases of the junction unmatched. Germline CDR1 and CDR2: ENHRY and SYGVKD. The CDR3 loop spans 14 amino acids. DNA for the CDR3: TGTGCCATCGCGGGACTAGCGGGCGACAATGAGCAGTTCTTC. Translating it yields CAIAGLAGDNEQFF.

The chain carries TRBV19 and TRBJ2-2; D not resolved. Germline CDR1 is LNHDA and CDR2 is SQIVND (reference sequence). Trimming cost V 1 base and J 3 bases, with 21 bases left between them. The CDR3 covers 19 residues. The CDR3 DNA sequence: TGTGCCAGTAGTATAGGAAGACGGAGAAGGGATGGGGACACCGGGGAGCTGTTTTTT. This codes for CASSIGRRRRDGDTGELFF.

This sequence joins TRBV18 and TRBJ1-5, with a tentative D call TRBD1 (5 bases). Germline CDR1 and CDR2: KGHSH and LQKENI. CDR3 length: 15 amino acids. V shed 3 bases and J shed 7 bases, with 16 bases lying between them. The CDR3 DNA reads as TGTGCCAGCTCACCCATTGGTTCGGGGGACCAGCCCCAGCATTTT. Its translation: CASSPIGSGDQPQHF.

The chain has TRBV19 and TRBJ1-2; 7 nucleotides line up with TRBD1. With V trimmed by 6 bases and J by 2 bases, 9 bases remained unmatched. The CDR3 contains 15 residues. Germline V CDR1 and CDR2: LNHDA, SQIVND (reference sequence). CDR3 sequence: CASRETDRANYGYTF. In nucleotides, the CDR3 is TGTGCCAGTAGGGAAACCGACAGGGCAAACTATGGCTACACCTTC.

In this sample, this clone turned up a few times. The rearrangement joins TRBV4-2 to TRBJ1-1; D remains ambiguous. Trimming took off 3 bases at V and 3 bases at J, with 20 bases between the two ends. The CDR3 has 17 residues. Germline V gives CDR1 LGHNA, CDR2 YNFKEQ. CDR3 sequence reads: CASSQGRPRLGDTEAFF. The DNA for the CDR3 is TGTGCCAGCAGCCAGGGCCGACCGCGACTGGGAGACACTGAAGCTTTCTTT.

The gene calls are TRBV7-2 and TRBJ2-1; 7 bases agree with TRBD2. The CDR3 spans 14 residues. The germline gives CDR1 SGHTA, CDR2 FQGNSA. The V gene end was trimmed by 0 bases and the J gene end by 7 bases; junction bases not matched to a gene: 3. CDR3 sequence reads: CASSLAGGRNEQFF. DNA for the CDR3: TGTGCCAGCAGCTTAGCGGGAGGGAGGAATGAGCAGTTCTTC. Full variable domain (outside the CDR3, taken from reference TRBV7-2 and TRBJ2-1): GAGVSQSPSNKVTEKGKDVELRCDPISGHTALYWYRQSLGQGLEFLIYFQGNSAPDKSGLPSDRFSAERTGGSVSTLTIQRTQQEDSAVYLCASSLAGGRNEQFFGPGTRLTVL.

This clone was detected ten times or more. The CDR3 loop reads CASSVGDNQPQHF. The CDR3 DNA sequence: TGTGCCAGCAGTGTAGGGGATAATCAGCCCCAGCATTTT. The V call is TRBV6-4, the J call TRBJ1-5; D is perhaps TRBD1 (5 bases). The CDR3 is 13 amino acids. V was clipped by 4 bases and J by 4 bases, with 8 bases between them. Germline values: CDR1 MRHNA, CDR2 SNTAGT.

The chain couples TRBV9 to TRBJ2-2; 7 positions match TRBD2. V gave up 2 bases and J gave up 0 bases; unmatched junction bases: 4. The CDR3 extends over 16 amino acids. CDR1 is SGDLS and CDR2 is YYNGEE in the germline V gene. The CDR3 region has the DNA TGTGCCAGCAGCGTGGAGCGGGGCACGAACACCGGGGAGCTGTTTTTT. Translated: CASSVERGTNTGELFF.

Only a few counts were recorded for this clone. This chain uses TRBV6-6 with TRBJ1-4; 8 bases fit TRBD1. The length of the CDR3 is 14 residues. Looked up from germline, CDR1 is MNHNY and CDR2 is SVGAGI (reference sequence). Trimming cost V 0 bases and J 8 bases; bases outside gene matches: 2. The DNA for the CDR3 is TGTGCCAGCAGTTACTCGGGACAGGACGAAAAACTGTTTTTT. Protein product: CASSYSGQDEKLFF.

The chain uses TRBV2 and TRBJ1-3; D gene uncertain. Germline loops: CDR1 SNHLY, CDR2 FYNNEI. The CDR3 has 15 amino acids. Trimming shortened V by 4 bases and J by 0 bases, and 10 bases separated the two germline ends. The CDR3 region is CASSAERPSGNTIYF. The CDR3 DNA is TGTGCCAGCAGTGCTGAAAGGCCCTCTGGAAACACCATATATTTT.

This chain uses TRBV18 with TRBJ1-2, with TRBD1 matching 9 bases. Germline loops: CDR1 KGHSH, CDR2 LQKENI. The V gene end was trimmed by 6 bases and the J gene end by 6 bases; junction bases not matched to a gene: 8. The CDR3 contains 14 residues. In DNA, the CDR3 is TGTGCCAGCTCTGAGAGGACAGGGGAGGATGGCTACACCTTC. Amino acids: CASSERTGEDGYTF.

The J gene is TRBJ1-1, the V gene TRBV5-1; the match to TRBD1 covers 9 bases. J was trimmed by 7 bases and V by 2 bases; bases with no gene match: 9. Germline V gene sequence: CDR1 SGHRS, CDR2 YFSETQ. The CDR3 contains 15 residues. In DNA, the CDR3 is TGCGCCAGCAGCTTCGTAACAGGGGGCGGAGGTGAAGCTTTCTTT. Protein product: CASSFVTGGGGEAFF.

The chain has TRBV4-2 and TRBJ2-3; 8 bases are shared with TRBD2. The V and J ends lost 5 bases and 0 bases, in that order; junction bases with no gene match: 7. This CDR3 region has 16 residues. The germline V gene has CDR1 LGHNA and CDR2 YNFKEQ. CDR3 DNA sequence: TGTGCCAGCAGCTTCCGGTCTAGCGGGAGCACAGATACGCAGTATTTT. It translates to CASSFRSSGSTDTQYF.

This clone occurred a few times. The same CDR3 also results from other DNA sequences found in this sample. V and J are TRBV5-5 and TRBJ1-5; D might be TRBD1 (5 bases). This CDR3 comprises 14 residues. Trimming cost V 1 base and J 4 bases, with 9 bases left between them. Germline assignment: CDR1 SGHKS and CDR2 YYEKEE (reference sequence). The CDR3: CASSLRQGNQPQHF. The CDR3 bases are TGTGCCAGCAGCTTGCGCCAGGGTAATCAGCCCCAGCATTTT. Supplemented by reference TRBV5-5 and TRBJ1-5, the full variable domain reads DAGVTQSPTHLIKTRGQQVTLRCSPISGHKSVSWYQQVLGQGPQFIFQYYEKEERGRGNFPDRFSARQFPNYSSELNVNALLLGDSALYLCASSLRQGNQPQHFGDGTRLSIL.

The chain has TRBV4-3 and TRBJ2-3, with 7 positions matching TRBD1. This CDR3 contains 16 residues. Germline V gene lookup returns CDR1 LGHNA and CDR2 YSLEER. V shed 2 bases and J 3 bases; nucleotides not matched to a gene: 8. DNA of the CDR3: TGCGCCAGCAGCCAATTCACAGGGGCGAGGACAGATACGCAGTATTTT. This encodes CASSQFTGARTDTQYF.

The chain employs TRBV28 and TRBJ2-3, with D tentatively TRBD1 (6 bases). This CDR3 region has 15 residues. Trimming removed 7 bases from V and 3 bases from J, with 17 bases in between. From germline, CDR1 is MDHEN and CDR2 SYDVKM. In DNA, the CDR3 is TGTGCCAGCAAAGGGGGTCCCCTGGTAACAGATACGCAGTATTTT. Translating it yields CASKGGPLVTDTQYF.

This rearrangement joins TRBV28 to TRBJ1-4, with D possibly matching TRBD1 (5 bases). The germline gives CDR1 MDHEN, CDR2 SYDVKM. The V and J ends lost 2 bases and 3 bases respectively, with 7 bases between them. This CDR3 region has 14 residues. The CDR3, as DNA: TGTGCCAGCAGTTTAGGGGCAGCTAATGAAAAACTGTTTTTT. Encoded protein: CASSLGAANEKLFF.

The J gene is TRBJ2-1, the V gene TRBV5-6; unclear D gene. The germline V gene encodes CDR1 SGHDT and CDR2 YYEEEE. V gave up 1 base and J gave up 7 bases, with 6 bases separating them. This CDR3 has 12 amino acids. As DNA, the CDR3 is TGTGCCAGCAGCTTGCTAGTGAATGAGCAGTTCTTC. Translating it yields CASSLLVNEQFF. The whole variable domain, remainder taken from reference TRBV5-6 and TRBJ2-1, is DAGVTQSPTHLIKTRGQQVTLRCSPKSGHDTVSWYQQALGQGPQFIFQYYEEEERQRGNFPDRFSGHQFPNYSSELNVNALLLGDSALYLCASSLLVNEQFFGPGTRLTVL.

This chain connects TRBV5-1 to TRBJ2-1; D not resolved. Germline V gene sequence: CDR1 SGHRS, CDR2 YFSETQ. V lost 4 bases and J lost 6, with 11 bases in between. CDR3 length: 13 residues. CDR3 loop: CASSLVRLNEQFF. CDR3 sequence (DNA): TGCGCCAGCAGCCTCGTACGACTCAATGAGCAGTTCTTC.

Only one count was recorded for this clone. The chain links TRBV6-4 to TRBJ2-3, with D tentatively TRBD1 or TRBD2 (5 bases each). From germline, CDR1 is MRHNA and CDR2 SNTAGT. The CDR3 is 14 amino acids. V lost 2 bases and J 1 base, leaving 7 bases between the germline ends. CDR3 in DNA: TGTGCCAGCAGTGACAGGGGAGGCACAGATACGCAGTATTTT. Encoded protein: CASSDRGGTDTQYF.

The rearrangement links TRBV11-2 to TRBJ2-7; maybe TRBD1 (6 bases). Deletions cut 5 bases from V and 3 bases from J, with 14 bases between. Per the germline V gene, CDR1 is SGHAT and CDR2 is FQNNGV. The CDR3 is 14 amino acids. CDR3 in amino acids: CASSPQGSDYEQYF. Written as DNA, the CDR3 is TGTGCCAGCAGCCCCCAGGGGTCGGACTACGAGCAGTACTTC. Using reference TRBV11-2 and TRBJ2-7 for the parts outside the CDR3, the full variable domain is EAGVAQSPRYKIIEKRQSVAFWCNPISGHATLYWYQQILGQGPKLLIQFQNNGVVDDSQLPKDRFSAERLKGVDSTLKIQPAKLEDSAVYLCASSPQGSDYEQYFGPGTRLTVT.

The rearrangement joins TRBV28 to TRBJ1-3, with no clear D. Germline V gives CDR1 MDHEN, CDR2 SYDVKM. Trimming removed 7 bases from V and 2 bases from J, with 15 bases in between. This CDR3 region has 15 residues. CDR3 sequence (DNA): TGTGCCAGCATAGTTGATCTAGGGCCTGGAAACACCATATATTTT. Translated, it gives CASIVDLGPGNTIYF.

The chain uses TRBV27 and TRBJ2-4; D is perhaps TRBD1 or TRBD2 (5 bases each). Germline-derived CDR1 and CDR2 are MNHEY and SMNVEV (reference sequence). V lost 4 bases and J 4 bases, leaving 11 bases between the germline ends. The CDR3 runs to 14 residues. The CDR3 reads CASSWGPVKNIQYF. Here the CDR3 DNA reads TGTGCCAGCAGTTGGGGACCGGTAAAAAACATTCAGTACTTC.

The gene calls are TRBV12-5 and TRBJ2-1, with TRBD2 identical over 10 bases. The ends lost 6 bases at V and 5 bases at J; junction bases unmatched: 4. Germline V CDR1 and CDR2: LGHNT, FRNRAP. There are 14 residues in the CDR3. The CDR3: CASGVAGGDNEQFF. The DNA for the CDR3 is TGTGCTAGTGGGGTAGCGGGGGGAGACAATGAGCAGTTCTTC. Looking up the rest from reference TRBV12-5 and TRBJ2-1 gives the full variable domain: DARVTQTPRHKVTEMGQEVTMRCQPILGHNTVFWYRQTMMQGLELLAYFRNRAPLDDSGMPKDRFSAEMPDATLATLKIQPSEPRDSAVYFCASGVAGGDNEQFFGPGTRLTVL.

The rearrangement joins TRBV4-3 to TRBJ1-5; TRBD1 is a possible D gene (5 bases). The CDR3 is 16 amino acids. Trimming left V 0 bases short and J 8 bases short, with 17 bases between. Germline values: CDR1 LGHNA, CDR2 YSLEER. This CDR3 is CASSQEIGAGAEPQHF. CDR3 bases: TGCGCCAGCAGCCAAGAGATAGGAGCCGGGGCGGAGCCCCAGCATTTT.

The genes are TRBV27 and TRBJ2-1; D remains ambiguous. CDR3 length: 16 amino acids. V lost 2 bases, J lost 4 bases, and 15 bases lay in between. The germline CDR1 and CDR2 sequences are MNHEY and SMNVEV (reference sequence). CDR3 DNA: TGTGCCAGCAGTTTACGGTCAGTCCGGTCGTACAATGAGCAGTTCTTC. Residues: CASSLRSVRSYNEQFF.

The chain carries TRBV19 and TRBJ2-1; 9 bases align to TRBD2. Germline trimming cut 7 bases from V and 10 bases from J; bases unmatched to any gene: 11. CDR3 length: 14 residues. Germline assignment: CDR1 LNHDA and CDR2 SQIVND (reference sequence). In DNA form, the CDR3 reads TGTGCCAGTAAAGCGGGGGGTCCCGCTAGGGAGCAGTTCTTC. It translates to CASKAGGPAREQFF.

The table lists this clone with a count of one. The gene calls are TRBV5-1 and TRBJ2-1; D is ambiguous. Germline V lookup: CDR1 SGHRS, CDR2 YFSETQ. V was shortened by 2 bases and J by 1 base, with 7 bases between the two germline ends. The length of the CDR3 is 14 residues. The CDR3 nucleotides are TGCGCCAGCAGCTTAGGAAGTTCCTACAATGAGCAGTTCTTC. Protein sequence: CASSLGSSYNEQFF.

The chain uses TRBV5-6 and TRBJ2-3; D call uncertain. Trimming took 0 bases from V and 5 from J, leaving 7 bases between them. The CDR3 contains 13 residues. CDR1 and CDR2 from the germline V gene are SGHDT and YYEEEE. CDR3 sequence: CASSLVSGDTQYF. CDR3 sequence (DNA): TGTGCCAGCAGCTTGGTGTCAGGAGATACGCAGTATTTT.

The chain carries TRBV5-5 and TRBJ2-7; 10 bases are shared with TRBD1. After removal of 6 bases from V and 3 bases from J, the junction contained 6 bases not matched to a gene. The CDR3 contains 14 residues. The germline gives CDR1 SGHKS, CDR2 YYEKEE (reference sequence). CDR3 region: CASNFGTGVYEQYF. The DNA for the CDR3 is TGTGCCAGCAACTTTGGGACAGGGGTCTACGAGCAGTACTTC.